Each of the 17 T cell receptor beta chains below was sequenced from the same sample in a study of cytomegalovirus exposure and HLA in healthy donors. The PCR ran on 60 Vbeta and 13 Jbeta primers. Generated by immunoSEQ multiplex PCR, the TCRdb table keeps only in-frame clones and is missing some. The repertoire includes about 120,000 clones, around 80% of them detected once, and 2.1% sits in the top ten. The sample comprised PBMCs. The receptor set was obtained from a man aged 25 to 40 in good health and CMV-seronegative.

The J gene is TRBJ2-7, the V gene TRBV6-5; TRBD1 matches at 7 bases. V shed 5 bases and J 4 bases; nucleotides not matched to a gene: 8. The CDR3 extends over 14 amino acids. From germline, CDR1 is MNHEY and CDR2 SVGAGI. The CDR3 DNA follows: TGTGCCAGCAGTCCAACCGGGACAGAATACGAGCAGTACTTC. Its translation is CASSPTGTEYEQYF.

This sequence joins TRBV7-2 and TRBJ2-5; weak D call: TRBD2 (7 bases). Germline CDR1 is SGHTA and CDR2 is FQGNSA. V lost 1 base and J lost 6, with 18 bases in between. The length of the CDR3 is 16 residues. The CDR3, as DNA: TGTGCCAGCAGCTTAGTTTCGGGGGGCCACCCCCAGACCCAGTACTTC. Translation: CASSLVSGGHPQTQYF.

The CDR3 reads CASLHLTGGDEKLFF. The CDR3 DNA is TGTGCCAGCCTACATTTGACAGGGGGCGATGAAAAACTGTTTTTT. The chain uses TRBV28 and TRBJ1-4; 10 nucleotides line up with TRBD1. Germline CDR1 MDHEN, CDR2 SYDVKM. Unmatched junction bases numbered 9, after V lost 8 bases and J lost 6 bases. This CDR3 has 15 amino acids. Together with reference TRBV28 and TRBJ1-4, the CDR3 gives the full variable domain: DVKVTQSSRYLVKRTGEKVFLECVQDMDHENMFWYRQDPGLGLRLIYFSYDVKMKEKGDIPEGYSVSREKKERFSLILESASTNQTSMYLCASLHLTGGDEKLFFGSGTQLSVL.

CDR3 in amino acids: CASSPGQGDTIYF. CDR3 in DNA: TGTGCCAGCAGCCCGGGACAGGGGGACACCATATATTTT. The rearrangement joins TRBV11-3 to TRBJ1-3; TRBD1 aligns across 11 bases. There are 13 residues in the CDR3. Trimming cost V 5 bases and J 8 bases; bases outside gene matches: 2. Germline V gives CDR1 SGHNT, CDR2 YENEEA.

This chain uses TRBV6-1 with TRBJ2-7, with TRBD2 matching 15 bases. This CDR3 has 16 residues. The ends lost 2 bases at V and 7 bases at J; junction bases unmatched: 6. Germline V gene data show CDR1 as MNHNS and CDR2 as SASEGT. The CDR3 sequence is CASSERGLAGGEEQYF. The CDR3 coding sequence is TGTGCCAGCAGTGAAAGGGGACTAGCGGGGGGTGAAGAGCAGTACTTC.

The chain employs TRBV7-9 and TRBJ1-6, with unresolved D. V was cut by 6 bases and J by 5 bases, with 14 bases left in between. CDR1 SEHNR and CDR2 FQNEAQ come from the germline V gene (reference sequence). The CDR3 length is 15 residues. In DNA form, the CDR3 reads TGTGCCAGCAGAACGGGATTCCTAAATAATTCACCCCTCCACTTT. The encoded protein is CASRTGFLNNSPLHF.

J is TRBJ2-3 and V is TRBV19; D gene uncertain. The CDR3 runs 12 residues. Germline V gene data show CDR1 as LNHDA and CDR2 as SQIVND (reference sequence). With 4 bases removed from V and 6 bases from J, the gap between germline ends came to 8 bases. In DNA form, the CDR3 reads TGTGCCAGTAGTACTGAAGCGGATACGCAGTATTTT. Translated: CASSTEADTQYF. Variable domain in full (rest from reference TRBV19 and TRBJ2-3): DGGITQSPKYLFRKEGQNVTLSCEQNLNHDAMYWYRQDPGQGLRLIYYSQIVNDFQKGDIAEGYSVSREKKESFPLTVTSAQKNPTAFYLCASSTEADTQYFGPGTRLTVL.

This clone was observed once. The chain recombines TRBV19 with TRBJ1-4, with a possible D match to TRBD1 (5 bases). This CDR3 contains 15 residues. V was trimmed by 5 bases and J by 1 base, leaving 11 bases between them. Germline CDR1 is LNHDA and CDR2 is SQIVND (reference sequence). CDR3 protein: CASSEQELTNEKLFF. Written as DNA, the CDR3 is TGTGCCAGTAGTGAACAGGAGTTAACTAATGAAAAACTGTTTTTT.

The chain recombines TRBV4-2 with TRBJ2-7; unclear D gene. This CDR3 spans 16 amino acids. From germline, CDR1 is LGHNA and CDR2 YNFKEQ. The V and J ends lost 0 bases and 3 bases respectively, with 15 bases between them. The CDR3 sequence: CASSQDELGTDYEQYF. Written as DNA, the CDR3 is TGTGCCAGCAGCCAAGACGAATTGGGCACCGACTACGAGCAGTACTTC.

The chain links TRBV5-1 to TRBJ2-1; no definite D call. The CDR3 is 15 amino acids. Germline assignment: CDR1 SGHRS and CDR2 YFSETQ. With 0 bases removed from V and 5 bases from J, the gap between germline ends came to 12 bases. The DNA of the CDR3 is TGCGCCAGCAGCTTGGTCCTAGGAATTCACAATGAGCAGTTCTTC. Encoded protein: CASSLVLGIHNEQFF.

The genes are TRBV5-1 and TRBJ2-5, with TRBD2 matching over 8 bases. Trimming cost V 2 bases and J 5 bases; bases outside gene matches: 8. The CDR3 is 15 residues long. Germline CDR1 reads SGHRS; CDR2 reads YFSETQ. The CDR3 DNA is TGCGCCAGCAGCTTCGATGCGGGGGGCGGGGAGACCCAGTACTTC. Amino acids: CASSFDAGGGETQYF.

Points on this clone: Other DNA variants within this sample encode the same CDR3. This chain connects TRBV27 to TRBJ1-6; no reliable D call. The germline CDR1 and CDR2 sequences are MNHEY and SMNVEV (reference sequence). CDR3 length: 15 residues. Trimming took 6 bases from V and 5 from J, leaving 14 bases between them. CDR3 amino acids: CASRNQEVNNSPLHF. The CDR3 DNA reads TGTGCCAGCAGAAATCAGGAGGTGAATAATTCACCCCTCCACTTT.

The DNA of the CDR3 is TGTGCCAGTAGTATGAGTGGGGACAGGGCAAACATTCAGTACTTC. Protein: CASSMSGDRANIQYF. The chain links TRBV19 to TRBJ2-4; TRBD1 matches at 9 bases. The CDR3 is 15 amino acids. Germline lookup yields CDR1 LNHDA and CDR2 SQIVND (reference sequence). J lost 6 bases, V lost 3 bases, and 6 bases had no gene match.

The V call is TRBV27, the J call TRBJ1-5, with 10 nucleotides matching TRBD1. This CDR3 spans 16 amino acids. Germline CDR1 is MNHEY and CDR2 is SMNVEV (reference sequence). Trimming removed 4 bases from V and 3 bases from J; junction bases left unmatched: 6. CDR3 region: CASSSLGTGVNQPQHF. The CDR3 DNA reads TGTGCCAGCAGTTCCCTTGGGACAGGGGTCAATCAGCCCCAGCATTTT.

As DNA, the CDR3 is TGTGCCAGCAGCTTACATGGAGGGGATCATGGCTACACCTTC. The encoded protein is CASSLHGGDHGYTF. The V and J genes are TRBV11-2 and TRBJ1-2; TRBD1 is a possible D gene (5 bases). The CDR3 covers 14 residues. Trimming removed 2 bases from V and 6 bases from J, with 13 bases in between. In germline, CDR1 is SGHAT, CDR2 FQNNGV.

This clone has just one count. This rearrangement joins TRBV5-4 to TRBJ2-3; D gene unclear. V gave up 0 bases and J gave up 0 bases, with 8 bases separating them. The germline gives CDR1 SGHNT, CDR2 YYREEE (reference sequence). This CDR3 is 15 amino acids long. CDR3 region: CASSLDPQSTDTQYF. CDR3 nucleotide sequence: TGTGCCAGCAGCTTGGATCCCCAGAGCACAGATACGCAGTATTTT. The full variable domain, completed using reference TRBV5-4 and TRBJ2-3, is ETGVTQSPTHLIKTRGQQVTLRCSSQSGHNTVSWYQQALGQGPQFIFQYYREEENGRGNFPPRFSGLQFPNYSSELNVNALELDDSALYLCASSLDPQSTDTQYFGPGTRLTVL.

V usage is TRBV7-6 and J usage is TRBJ2-5, with a weak D call TRBD1 (5 bases). V shed 7 bases and J shed 4 bases, with 19 bases lying between them. This CDR3 is built from 15 residues. Per the germline V gene, CDR1 is SGHVS and CDR2 is FNYEAQ. CDR3 nucleotides: TGTGCCAGCACTGAAACAAGGGGTTTAGGAGAGACCCAGTACTTC. Translating it yields CASTETRGLGETQYF.